This TCR beta chain was observed in a study of shared clonotypes between healthy human individuals. As for the study in general: Ranging from 18 to 49 in age, donors were two women and a few men. CD4 naive and memory got three plates each, CD8 naive two, CD8 memory one.

The assay ran at deep level. Here immunoSEQ multiplex PCR was the method, and the copy in TCRdb shows in-frame clones only, minus some. The data show some 1,900,000 clones, around 96% seen once. Naive CD8 populations comprised CD45RO-negative cells positively selected for CCR7, excluding terminally differentiated effector memory CD45RA+ cells. The material sequenced was naive CD8+ T cells sorted from blood. The clonotype was recovered from a man aged 18 to 29 in good health.

The CDR3 region has the DNA TGTGCCAGCAGTTATGGGCGGGAGACGCTGAACACTGAAGCTTTCTTT. Protein sequence: CASSYGRETLNTEAFF. The chain has TRBV6-5 and TRBJ1-1; the D is unclear. The V and J ends lost 3 bases and 0 bases respectively, with 14 bases between them. The germline V gene has CDR1 MNHEY and CDR2 SVGAGI. The CDR3 length is 16 residues.